This T cell receptor beta chain was observed in a study of CXCR3-negative and CXCR3-positive naive CD8 T cells. Study information: For each library, about 1.5 +/- 0.3 million TRB reads were obtained, about 135 million in total.

Whole-study findings and limits: Partially decreased CXCR3 expression was recorded after cryopreservation, and fresh PBMCs were used in most assays. TRBV-TRBJ usage matched between naive CXCR3-negative and CXCR3-positive cells but not between memory cells.

The TRB cDNA libraries were prepared by 5' RACE with UMI labels. Each CDR3 protein gets one entry in TCRdb, which reprocessed the 5' RACE reads and gives no DNA. This sample's table has several thousand distinct CDR3 sequences. As to this clonotype: Its antigen remains unknown.

The CDR3 has 13 amino acids. The germline CDR1 and CDR2 sequences are SGHRS and YFSETQ. The chain joins TRBV5-1 to TRBJ2-3; the D call from TCRdb, TRBD1, cannot be confirmed without DNA. The sample comprised naive CXCR3- CD8+ T cells from blood. Described subset: CD45RO-CCR7+CD27+CD95- naive CD8+ T cells lacking CXCR3 (TNR3-). This TCR was sampled from a human donor in good health. Some clones in this sample may be carry-over from other donors' samples. CDR3 sequence: CASSPPDGFAQYF.